This TCR beta chain was obtained from a study of blood T cell repertoires in COVID-19. Study-wide context: COVID-19 samples from acute and convalescent phases originated in the United States, Italy and Spain. Sources were T cells, B-cell-depleted T cells, or PBMCs; the material itself was cDNA or gDNA.

This clone has just a few counts. There are 15 residues in the CDR3. Germline V gene lookup returns CDR1 LNHDA and CDR2 SQIVND (reference sequence). J lost 0 bases, V lost 5 bases, and 5 bases had no gene match. In the authors' workflow: Nucleated cell number was recorded as an estimate derived from reference gene primer amplification. Sequenced by immunoSEQ multiplex PCR; TCRdb stores in-frame clones only, minus some. The DNA was the basis for D and trimming; V, J and clone size are from that table. The repertoire includes roughly 700,000 clones, around 90% of them detected once, and 0.2% to 0.3% sits in the top ten.

The chain carries TRBV19 and TRBJ1-2; 8 bases are a match to TRBD1. The receptor was isolated from a woman under 30 with acute or convalescent COVID-19. The sequenced sample was peripheral blood. The CDR3 here is CASSLGQGANYGYTF. The CDR3 DNA sequence: TGTGCCAGTAGTCTAGGACAGGGAGCTAACTATGGCTACACCTTC.